Each of the 24 T cell receptor beta chains below was sequenced from the same sample in a study of blood T cell repertoires in COVID-19. Sequencing was performed with immunoSEQ multiplex PCR; in TCRdb, only in-frame clones are kept and a portion is missing. The sample contains 150,000 to 200,000 clones, 89% of which appear only once. Sequenced input: peripheral blood. These receptor sequences come from a man aged 18 to 30 who had recovered from COVID-19.

The chain has TRBV19 and TRBJ1-5; TRBD1 agrees at 10 bases. V dropped 5 bases and J dropped 11; count of bases not matched to a gene: 18. The CDR3 totals 17 residues. Germline V gene data show CDR1 as LNHDA and CDR2 as SQIVND (reference sequence). The CDR3 is CASSELVGTGAHWAQHF. As DNA, the CDR3 is TGTGCCAGTAGTGAGCTCGTCGGGACAGGGGCCCACTGGGCCCAGCATTTT.

DNA for the CDR3: TGTGCCATCAATGGTGGAGGGGGCCAGGAGACGCAGTATTTT. It yields the protein CAINGGGGQETQYF. The V call is TRBV10-3, the J call TRBJ2-3, with D possibly matching TRBD1 (7 bases). This CDR3 comprises 14 residues. With 7 bases removed from V and 9 bases from J, the gap between germline ends came to 20 bases. Germline lookup yields CDR1 ENHRY and CDR2 SYGVKD.

This rearrangement joins TRBV6-6 to TRBJ2-1; TRBD2 matches 9 bases. Per the germline V gene, CDR1 is MNHNY and CDR2 is SVGAGI (reference sequence). The CDR3 length is 15 residues. With 6 bases clipped from V and 4 bases from J, the junction kept 7 bases outside the gene matches. The chain's CDR3 is CASRASGRLYNEQFF. In DNA, the CDR3 is TGTGCCAGCAGAGCAAGCGGGAGGCTTTACAATGAGCAGTTCTTC.

The chain carries TRBV18 and TRBJ2-1; D ambiguous. The CDR3 consists of 15 residues. The germline V gene has CDR1 KGHSH and CDR2 LQKENI. With 2 bases removed from V and 7 bases from J, the gap between germline ends came to 15 bases. The CDR3 nucleotides are TGTGCCAGCTCACCAATGCAGGCAAGCAAAAATGAGCAGTTCTTC. Residues: CASSPMQASKNEQFF.

J is TRBJ1-6 and V is TRBV6-4; D is unclear. Trimming cost V 8 bases and J 9 bases, with 11 bases left between them. The germline V gene encodes CDR1 MRHNA and CDR2 SNTAGT. The CDR3 sequence is 12 residues long. CDR3: CASPILGSPLHF. The CDR3 coding sequence is TGTGCCAGCCCGATACTAGGTTCACCCCTCCACTTT.

This chain joins TRBV5-1 and TRBJ1-1; weak D call: TRBD1 (6 bases). The germline V and J ends were trimmed by 7 bases and 3 bases, with 16 bases remaining between them. The length of the CDR3 is 14 residues. Germline lookup yields CDR1 SGHRS and CDR2 YFSETQ. Written as DNA, the CDR3 is TGCGCCAGCGGTGACCACAGGGTTGACACTGAAGCTTTCTTT. This sequence encodes CASGDHRVDTEAFF.

A single count supports this clone. V and J are TRBV6-5 and TRBJ2-7; TRBD1 matches at 7 bases. The germline V gene encodes CDR1 MNHEY and CDR2 SVGAGI. The CDR3 loop spans 13 amino acids. V was pared by 6 bases and J by 6 bases, with 8 bases of the junction left unmatched. In nucleotides, the CDR3 is TGTGCCAGCAGCCTATTCCGACAGGGCGAGCAGTACTTC. The encoded protein is CASSLFRQGEQYF.

J is TRBJ1-2 and V is TRBV18; 8 bases align to TRBD1. The CDR3 is 14 amino acids. Germline V CDR1 and CDR2: KGHSH, LQKENI. Trimming cost V 10 bases and J 0 bases; bases outside gene matches: 7. CDR3 in amino acids: CATMGQAPNYGYTF. CDR3 DNA: TGTGCCACCATGGGACAGGCCCCTAACTATGGCTACACCTTC.

The chain employs TRBV7-2 and TRBJ2-7; a weak D match, TRBD1 (6 bases). Looked up from germline, CDR1 is SGHTA and CDR2 is FQGNSA. The CDR3 runs 13 residues. V lost 7 bases to trimming and J lost 6 bases, with 16 bases between them. Written as DNA, the CDR3 is TGTGCCAGCACATCGAGGGGGATCGGCGAGCAGTACTTC. Its protein product is CASTSRGIGEQYF. The full variable domain, in which reference TRBV7-2 and TRBJ2-7 provide the parts outside the CDR3, is GAGVSQSPSNKVTEKGKDVELRCDPISGHTALYWYRQSLGQGLEFLIYFQGNSAPDKSGLPSDRFSAERTGGSVSTLTIQRTQQEDSAVYLCASTSRGIGEQYFGPGTRLTVT.

The chain links TRBV12-5 to TRBJ2-1; 10 bases match TRBD2. Germline values: CDR1 LGHNT, CDR2 FRNRAP. The CDR3 is 16 residues long. The V gene end was trimmed by 4 bases and the J gene end by 4 bases; junction bases not matched to a gene: 7. This chain's CDR3 is CASGYTGTSAYNEQFF. The CDR3 nucleotides are TGTGCTAGTGGTTACACCGGGACTAGCGCTTACAATGAGCAGTTCTTC.

The chain recombines TRBV7-8 with TRBJ2-7; 10 positions match TRBD2. Trimming removed 0 bases from V and 3 bases from J; junction bases left unmatched: 2. This CDR3 spans 15 amino acids. From germline, CDR1 is SGHVS and CDR2 FQNEAQ. CDR3 loop: CASSLATSGFYEQYF. Here the CDR3 DNA reads TGTGCCAGCAGCTTAGCGACTAGCGGGTTCTACGAGCAGTACTTC. The full variable domain, completed using reference TRBV7-8 and TRBJ2-7, is GAGVSQSPRYKVAKRGQDVALRCDPISGHVSLFWYQQALGQGPEFLTYFQNEAQLDKSGLPSDRFFAERPEGSVSTLKIQRTQQEDSAVYLCASSLATSGFYEQYFGPGTRLTVT.

This chain uses TRBV9 with TRBJ2-2; D possibly corresponds to TRBD2 (5 bases). The germline V gene encodes CDR1 SGDLS and CDR2 YYNGEE. V was trimmed by 4 bases and J by 6 bases, leaving 16 bases between them. This CDR3 contains 15 residues. The CDR3 here is CASSPRERPAGELFF. The CDR3 DNA is TGTGCCAGCAGCCCTCGAGAGCGGCCCGCCGGGGAGCTGTTTTTT.

The chain links TRBV7-8 to TRBJ2-5, with D hard to call. The V end was cut by 1 base, the J end by 5 bases, with 11 bases between. Germline CDR1 reads SGHVS; CDR2 reads FQNEAQ. The CDR3 contains 14 residues. The CDR3 here is CASSLVALTETQYF. The CDR3, as DNA: TGTGCCAGCAGCTTAGTTGCACTAACGGAGACCCAGTACTTC.

The rearrangement uses TRBV20-1 and TRBJ2-5; 8 bases map to TRBD2. V lost 3 bases, J lost 5 bases, and 8 bases stayed unmatched. The CDR3 contains 14 residues. The germline CDR1 and CDR2 sequences are DFQATT and SNEGSKA (reference sequence). Here the CDR3 reads CSASGSGRWETQYF. The CDR3, as DNA: TGCAGTGCTAGTGGCAGCGGGAGATGGGAGACCCAGTACTTC.

V is TRBV2 and J is TRBJ2-5; no reliable D call. Germline V gene lookup returns CDR1 SNHLY and CDR2 FYNNEI. There are 11 residues in the CDR3. Trimming removed 5 bases at V and 3 bases at J, with 4 bases between. CDR3 protein: CASSSKETQYF. CDR3 bases: TGTGCCAGCAGTAGCAAAGAGACCCAGTACTTC.

This clone appeared a single time. CDR3 bases: TGTGCCAGCAGTTTAGCGGGACAGGGTCACAATGAGCAGTTCTTC. This codes for CASSLAGQGHNEQFF. The chain combines TRBV27 with TRBJ2-1, with 9 positions matching TRBD1. CDR1 and CDR2 (germline): MNHEY, SMNVEV (reference sequence). The CDR3 runs to 15 residues. V was pared by 2 bases and J by 5 bases, with 4 bases of the junction left unmatched.

The rearrangement links TRBV28 to TRBJ2-7; D is uncertain. CDR3 length: 13 amino acids. Trimming shortened V by 3 bases and J by 3 bases, and 9 bases separated the two germline ends. CDR1 and CDR2 from the germline V gene are MDHEN and SYDVKM. The CDR3 DNA sequence: TGTGCCAGCAGTTTGGCAACAGACTACGAGCAGTACTTC. Encoded protein: CASSLATDYEQYF.

This clone appeared many times. The chain uses TRBV10-2 and TRBJ1-2; weak D call: TRBD1 (5 bases). V lost 0 bases to trimming and J lost 7 bases, with 9 bases between them. This CDR3 region has 13 residues. Germline V CDR1 and CDR2: WSHSY, SAAADI. DNA for the CDR3: TGCGCCAGCAGTGAGTCGACAGTCCTTGGCTACACCTTC. Its protein product is CASSESTVLGYTF.

This chain links TRBV6-6 with TRBJ2-2; D is uncertain. The germline V and J ends were trimmed by 9 bases and 6 bases, with 11 bases remaining between them. Germline loops: CDR1 MNHNY, CDR2 SVGAGI (reference sequence). This CDR3 spans 12 amino acids. CDR3 protein: CASGPVAGELFF. The CDR3 bases are TGTGCCAGTGGGCCCGTCGCCGGGGAGCTGTTTTTT.

CDR3 bases: TGTGCCAGCAGCTTAGGTGGAGGCTTCCCCGGGGAGCTGTTTTTT. Its translation: CASSLGGGFPGELFF. J is TRBJ2-2 and V is TRBV11-3, with a possible D match to TRBD2 (5 bases). V was shortened by 1 base and J by 6 bases, with 12 bases between the two germline ends. Germline assignment: CDR1 SGHNT and CDR2 YENEEA. The CDR3 covers 15 residues.

The genes are TRBV4-2 and TRBJ2-7, with 7 nucleotides matching TRBD1. Germline CDR1 LGHNA, CDR2 YNFKEQ. The CDR3 is 15 amino acids. V gave up 1 base and J gave up 4 bases; unmatched junction bases: 7. The CDR3, as DNA: TGTGCCAGCAGCCAAGTCGGGGACAGCCTATACGAGCAGTACTTC. Amino acid sequence: CASSQVGDSLYEQYF.

This clone was recorded once. The V gene is TRBV4-3, the J gene TRBJ2-3, with TRBD2 matching over 7 bases. Germline V gene data show CDR1 as LGHNA and CDR2 as YSLEER. The CDR3 extends over 16 amino acids. V lost 3 bases, J lost 4 bases, and 10 bases stayed unmatched. This CDR3 reads CASSQAGSGVPDTQYF. The CDR3 DNA reads TGCGCCAGCAGCCAGGCTGGGAGCGGGGTGCCAGATACGCAGTATTTT.

This chain connects TRBV10-2 to TRBJ1-2; possibly TRBD1 for D (5 bases). The CDR3 length is 13 residues. Between the trimmed V and J ends, which lost 4 bases and 8 bases, there was a span of 14 bases. Germline lookup yields CDR1 WSHSY and CDR2 SAAADI. The CDR3 bases are TGCGCCAGCAGTGGGGGAGGGGCGGAAGGCTACACCTTC. It is translated as CASSGGGAEGYTF.

The chain recombines TRBV11-3 with TRBJ2-5; possibly TRBD2 for D (6 bases). The germline V gene has CDR1 SGHNT and CDR2 YENEEA. This CDR3 region has 16 residues. V lost 2 bases and J lost 2, with 15 bases in between. The CDR3 loop is CASSLRGLGGQETQYF. As DNA, the CDR3 is TGTGCCAGCAGCTTACGGGGTTTAGGAGGGCAAGAGACCCAGTACTTC. The entire variable domain, with the rest obtained from reference TRBV11-3 and TRBJ2-5, is as follows: EAGVVQSPRYKIIEKKQPVAFWCNPISGHNTLYWYLQNLGQGPELLIRYENEEAVDDSQLPKDRFSAERLKGVDSTLKIQPAELGDSAVYLCASSLRGLGGQETQYFGPGTRLLVL.